Shown below are 27 T cell receptor beta chains from a single sample sequenced in a study of T cell responses to AZD1222 COVID-19 vaccine (dated by TCRdb to 2020 to 2023). The time point label of this sample denotes: about 28 days (+/-7) after the second vaccine dose. Sample treatment or condition, as interpreted from the label and publication: meningococcal conjugate vaccine given as trial control. Library construction relied on the immunoSEQ multiplex PCR assay. TCRdb took over this immuneACCESS table, retaining in-frame rearrangements with V and J assigned. Such tables are incomplete; in checked studies, under half of the missing clones stem from an unresolved V gene, and the remainder is unexplained. The sample data list some 180,000 clones, and over 85% of these were observed just once. The ten biggest clones cover under 1.1% of the sample. The sample was peripheral blood, taken 28 days after the second dose of the MenACWY control vaccine. The origin of the receptors is an adult who received the MenACWY meningococcal vaccine as a control.

The J gene is TRBJ2-7, the V gene TRBV7-2; D is uncertain. The CDR3 covers 15 residues. The germline CDR1 and CDR2 sequences are SGHTA and FQGNSA. Trimming stripped 1 base from V and 5 bases from J, with 15 bases between. CDR3 loop: CASSLGPSYEDEQYF. DNA of the CDR3: TGTGCCAGCAGCTTAGGTCCCAGTTATGAAGACGAGCAGTACTTC. Together with reference TRBV7-2 and TRBJ2-7, the CDR3 gives the full variable domain: GAGVSQSPSNKVTEKGKDVELRCDPISGHTALYWYRQSLGQGLEFLIYFQGNSAPDKSGLPSDRFSAERTGGSVSTLTIQRTQQEDSAVYLCASSLGPSYEDEQYFGPGTRLTVT.

The chain combines TRBV30 with TRBJ1-4, with a possible D match to TRBD1 (6 bases). CDR1 and CDR2 (germline): GTSNPN, SVGIG (reference sequence). The CDR3 length is 13 residues. V was trimmed by 2 bases and J by 8 bases, leaving 12 bases between them. CDR3 DNA sequence: TGTGCCTGGAGTCGGGGGGCGCAGGAAAAACTGTTTTTT. Amino acids: CAWSRGAQEKLFF.

V gene TRBV7-2 combines with J gene TRBJ1-2; 7 bases are a match to TRBD1. From germline, CDR1 is SGHTA and CDR2 FQGNSA. With 4 bases clipped from V and 8 bases from J, the junction kept 7 bases outside the gene matches. This CDR3 contains 13 residues. CDR3 amino acids: CASSSYRGLGYTF. The CDR3 DNA is TGTGCCAGCAGCTCATACAGGGGCCTCGGCTACACCTTC.

The V call is TRBV4-2, the J call TRBJ2-3; D is uncertain. From germline, CDR1 is LGHNA and CDR2 YNFKEQ. Trimming removed 3 bases at V and 7 bases at J, with 8 bases between. The CDR3 spans 12 residues. Here the CDR3 reads CASSQETNTQYF. CDR3 sequence (DNA): TGTGCCAGCAGCCAGGAAACCAATACGCAGTATTTT.

The gene calls are TRBV19 and TRBJ1-1; 8 nucleotides match TRBD1. The CDR3 extends over 15 amino acids. The germline V gene has CDR1 LNHDA and CDR2 SQIVND (reference sequence). V lost 6 bases and J lost 8; bases outside the gene matches: 14. The CDR3 loop is CASRPTGQGRSEAFF. The CDR3 DNA reads TGTGCCAGTAGACCTACAGGACAGGGAAGATCAGAAGCTTTCTTT.

This chain links TRBV19 with TRBJ1-1; TRBD1 matches 7 bases. The V segment lost 10 bases and the J segment 5 bases; nucleotides outside the gene matches: 10. In germline, CDR1 is LNHDA, CDR2 SQIVND (reference sequence). The CDR3 loop spans 13 amino acids. The CDR3 DNA follows: TGTGCCACTAAGAACAGGGGAGGGACTGAAGCTTTCTTT. Translating gives CATKNRGGTEAFF.

The genes are TRBV2 and TRBJ2-3; a weak D match, TRBD1 (6 bases). This CDR3 region has 15 residues. The germline gives CDR1 SNHLY, CDR2 FYNNEI. Trimming pared 7 bases from V and 0 bases from J, leaving 14 bases between. The CDR3 DNA sequence: TGTGCCAGCACTCCGACAGGAGCTAGCACAGATACGCAGTATTTT. Encoded protein: CASTPTGASTDTQYF.

The rearrangement uses TRBV28 and TRBJ1-2, with D possibly being TRBD1 (6 bases). CDR1 is MDHEN, CDR2 SYDVKM, per germline. Trimming cost V 5 bases and J 7 bases, with 20 bases left between them. CDR3 length equals 15 residues. CDR3: CASSLGQGNPGGYTF. The CDR3 nucleotides read TGTGCCAGCAGTCTCGGCCAGGGGAATCCGGGTGGCTACACCTTC.

CDR3: CASRTSGGLNEQFF. Here the CDR3 DNA reads TGTGCCAGCAGGACTAGCGGGGGACTCAATGAGCAGTTCTTC. This chain connects TRBV6-5 to TRBJ2-1, with 12 bases lining up with TRBD2. CDR1 and CDR2 (germline): MNHEY, SVGAGI. This CDR3 spans 14 amino acids. V shed 6 bases, J shed 6 bases, and the junction held 3 bases outside the gene matches.

The V gene is TRBV12-3 or TRBV12-4, the J gene TRBJ1-2; D remains unclear. The length of the CDR3 is 13 residues. The V end was cut by 5 bases, the J end by 2 bases, with 9 bases between. The CDR3 sequence is CASSETLNYGYTF. DNA for the CDR3: TGTGCCAGCAGTGAGACCTTGAACTATGGCTACACCTTC.

The V gene is TRBV2, the J gene TRBJ1-5, with D maybe TRBD1 (5 bases). Germline V gene lookup returns CDR1 SNHLY and CDR2 FYNNEI. V dropped 8 bases and J dropped 1 base, with 12 bases sitting between them. The CDR3 totals 14 residues. The CDR3 protein is CASRAGRSNQPQHF. In DNA form, the CDR3 reads TGTGCCAGCCGGGCAGGGAGGAGCAATCAGCCCCAGCATTTT.

The chain links TRBV6-6 to TRBJ1-6; D gene unclear. The germline CDR1 and CDR2 sequences are MNHNY and SVGAGI (reference sequence). The CDR3 totals 12 residues. CDR3 residues: CAGSSYNSPLHF. In DNA, the CDR3 is TGTGCAGGGAGCTCCTATAATTCACCCCTCCACTTT.

The chain is built from TRBV5-4 and TRBJ1-2; TRBD1 matches at 7 bases. The CDR3 is 13 residues long. Germline lookup yields CDR1 SGHNT and CDR2 YYREEE (reference sequence). V shed 3 bases, J shed 8 bases, and the junction held 7 bases outside the gene matches. The CDR3 sequence is CASSYDRVWGYTF. CDR3 DNA sequence: TGTGCCAGCAGCTATGACAGGGTGTGGGGCTACACCTTC.

The V and J genes are TRBV9 and TRBJ2-1; 10 bases fit TRBD2. The V segment lost 6 bases and the J segment 6 bases; nucleotides outside the gene matches: 6. In germline, CDR1 is SGDLS, CDR2 YYNGEE. CDR3 length equals 14 residues. For the CDR3, the DNA is TGTGCCAGCAACCTAGCGGGGGCCACCAATGAGCAGTTCTTC. Translation gives CASNLAGATNEQFF.

J is TRBJ2-2 and V is TRBV5-4; D is unresolved. CDR1 is SGHNT and CDR2 is YYREEE in the germline V gene (reference sequence). CDR3 length: 15 residues. V was trimmed by 2 bases and J by 0 bases, leaving 8 bases between them. CDR3 protein: CASSFIQANTGELFF. DNA for the CDR3: TGTGCCAGCAGCTTCATCCAGGCGAACACCGGGGAGCTGTTTTTT.

The gene calls are TRBV5-1 and TRBJ2-1, with 7 bases identical to TRBD2. The CDR3 sequence is 14 residues long. V dropped 1 base and J dropped 4; count of bases not matched to a gene: 2. The V gene's germline CDR1 is SGHRS and CDR2 YFSETQ. This chain's CDR3 is CASSLSGEYNEQFF. The CDR3 nucleotides are TGCGCCAGCAGCTTGAGCGGGGAATACAATGAGCAGTTCTTC.

This sequence joins TRBV6-4 and TRBJ2-2; D possibly corresponds to TRBD2 (5 bases). V lost 5 bases, J lost 0 bases, and 7 bases lay in between. The CDR3 runs 14 residues. CDR1 MRHNA and CDR2 SNTAGT come from the germline V gene. CDR3 loop: CASSFSANTGELFF. CDR3 DNA: TGTGCCAGCAGTTTTAGCGCGAACACCGGGGAGCTGTTTTTT.

J is TRBJ2-5 and V is TRBV5-4; 9 nucleotides align to TRBD1. Per the germline V gene, CDR1 is SGHNT and CDR2 is YYREEE (reference sequence). After removal of 5 bases from V and 3 bases from J, the junction contained 5 bases not matched to a gene. The CDR3 has 14 residues. This CDR3 is CASRSTGGKETQYF. The CDR3 region has the DNA TGTGCCAGCAGATCGACAGGGGGTAAAGAGACCCAGTACTTC.

The chain combines TRBV11-3 with TRBJ2-2; D may be TRBD1 or TRBD2 (6 bases each). CDR1 is SGHNT and CDR2 is YENEEA in the germline V gene. This CDR3 has 15 amino acids. The germline V and J ends were trimmed by 8 bases and 0 bases, with 13 bases remaining between them. As DNA, the CDR3 is TGTGCCAGCGGGAAGGGGGGATCGAACACCGGGGAGCTGTTTTTT. Protein: CASGKGGSNTGELFF.

The V and J genes are TRBV6-2 or TRBV6-3 and TRBJ1-5, with no clear D. Germline assignment: CDR1 MNHEY and CDR2 SVGEGT. Trimming took 2 bases from V and 1 from J, leaving 15 bases between them. The CDR3 totals 17 residues. The CDR3 DNA reads as TGTGCCAGCAGTTACGCGTTACGGCCCGAGAGCAATCAGCCCCAGCATTTT. It specifies CASSYALRPESNQPQHF.

The chain joins TRBV4-1 to TRBJ2-7, with TRBD1 matching over 8 bases. The trim removed 4 bases at V and 6 bases at J, leaving 11 bases unmatched. This CDR3 comprises 15 residues. Germline lookup yields CDR1 MGHRA and CDR2 YSYEKL. Written as DNA, the CDR3 is TGCGCCAGCAGCCGAGCCGGGACAGGCGATTCCGAGCAGTACTTC. Its protein is CASSRAGTGDSEQYF.

For this clone: Other nucleotide sequences from this sample produce the same CDR3. The chain uses TRBV7-9 and TRBJ2-5; D unclear. The CDR3 extends over 11 amino acids. The V end lost 3 bases, the J end lost 1 base, and 0 bases lay between the germline ends. Germline lookup yields CDR1 SEHNR and CDR2 FQNEAQ (reference sequence). CDR3 in DNA: TGTGCCAGCAGCTTCCAAGAGACCCAGTACTTC. It is translated as CASSFQETQYF.

This clone appeared a single time. This rearrangement joins TRBV19 to TRBJ2-5; a possible D gene is TRBD2 (5 bases). Per germline, CDR1 LNHDA and CDR2 SQIVND (reference sequence). The CDR3 has 14 residues. Trimming removed 2 bases at V and 7 bases at J, with 14 bases between. The CDR3 region is CASSINARTGTQYF. The CDR3 DNA follows: TGTGCCAGTAGTATAAACGCGCGGACTGGGACCCAGTACTTC.

The V call is TRBV4-3, the J call TRBJ2-1; 11 bases map to TRBD2. The CDR3 totals 18 residues. Trimming took 0 bases from V and 7 from J; bases not matched to a gene: 11. The germline V gene encodes CDR1 LGHNA and CDR2 YSLEER. As DNA, the CDR3 is TGCGCCAGCAGCCAAGAACTCCTTAGCGGGGGGGCCCGAAATGAGCAGTTCTTC. This sequence encodes CASSQELLSGGARNEQFF.

The chain carries TRBV24-1 and TRBJ2-1, with D possibly matching TRBD2 (6 bases). Germline CDR1 and CDR2: KGHDR and SFDVKD. The CDR3 has 13 amino acids. The V and J ends lost 4 bases and 9 bases respectively, with 12 bases between them. The CDR3 region is CATSETGVGEQFF. DNA for the CDR3: TGTGCCACCAGTGAGACGGGGGTCGGTGAGCAGTTCTTC.

In its sample, this clone was seen once. In nucleotides, the CDR3 is TGCGCCAGCAGCTTTGGGACAGGGAAGACAGATACGCAGTATTTT. It codes for CASSFGTGKTDTQYF. The V gene is TRBV5-1, the J gene TRBJ2-3, with 9 bases that match TRBD1. CDR3 size: 15 residues. CDR1 SGHRS and CDR2 YFSETQ come from the germline V gene. With V trimmed by 2 bases and J by 3 bases, 4 bases remained unmatched.

This rearrangement joins TRBV6-1 to TRBJ2-5; TRBD2 aligns across 13 bases. In germline, CDR1 is MNHNS, CDR2 SASEGT. This CDR3 has 16 amino acids. Germline trimming cut 1 base from V and 3 bases from J; bases unmatched to any gene: 2. The chain's CDR3 is CASSEVLAGGKETQYF. CDR3 nucleotide sequence: TGTGCCAGCAGTGAAGTACTAGCGGGGGGGAAAGAGACCCAGTACTTC.